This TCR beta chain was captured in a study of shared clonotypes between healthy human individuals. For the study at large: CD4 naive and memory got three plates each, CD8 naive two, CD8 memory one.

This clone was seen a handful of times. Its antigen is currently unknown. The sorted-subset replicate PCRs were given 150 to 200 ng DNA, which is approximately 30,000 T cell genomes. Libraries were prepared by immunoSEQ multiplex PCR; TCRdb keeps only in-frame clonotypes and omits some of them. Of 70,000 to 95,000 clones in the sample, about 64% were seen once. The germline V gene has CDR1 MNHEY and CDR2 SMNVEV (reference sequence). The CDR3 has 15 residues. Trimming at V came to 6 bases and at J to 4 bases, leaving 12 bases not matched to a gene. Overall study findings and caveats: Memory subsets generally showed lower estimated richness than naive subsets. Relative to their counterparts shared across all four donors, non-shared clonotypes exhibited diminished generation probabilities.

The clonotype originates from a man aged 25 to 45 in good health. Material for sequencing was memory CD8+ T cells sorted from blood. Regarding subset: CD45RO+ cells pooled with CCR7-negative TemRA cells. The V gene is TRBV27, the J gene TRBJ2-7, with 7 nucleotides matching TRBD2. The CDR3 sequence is CASRGRGGVYYEQYF. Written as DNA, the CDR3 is TGTGCCAGCAGGGGAAGGGGAGGGGTTTATTACGAGCAGTACTTC.